Below, 17 T cell receptor beta chains from the same sample are listed, as sequenced in a study of control samples from healthy donors and cancer patients. The assay was immunoSEQ multiplex PCR, and TCRdb's table has in-frame clones only and misses some. The repertoire consists of around 150,000 clones, with around 94% occurring once and the leading ten covering 11% to 15%. Sequencing was carried out using PBMCs. The source is a man in his 60s with colorectal cancer.

The J gene is TRBJ1-2, the V gene TRBV29-1, with TRBD1 as a possible D gene (5 bases). Deletions cut 7 bases from V and 9 bases from J, with 18 bases between. The CDR3 loop spans 12 amino acids. Germline V gives CDR1 SQVTM, CDR2 ANQGSEA. The CDR3 DNA reads as TGCAGCGCCGGGTACGGGCAGGGTAGCTACACCTTC. It yields the protein CSAGYGQGSYTF. Based on the CDR3 plus reference TRBV29-1 and TRBJ1-2, the full variable domain is SAVISQKPSRDICQRGTSLTIQCQVDSQVTMMFWYRQQPGQSLTLIATANQGSEATYESGFVIDKFPISRPNLTFSTLTVSNMSPEDSSIYLCSAGYGQGSYTFGSGTRLTVV.

The gene calls are TRBV15 and TRBJ1-2; tentative D call: TRBD1 (6 bases). Germline CDR1 is LNHNV and CDR2 is YYDKDF (reference sequence). Trimming pared 1 base from V and 8 bases from J, leaving 11 bases between. This CDR3 has 13 residues. The CDR3 is CATSRAGVGGYTF. In DNA form, the CDR3 reads TGTGCCACCAGCAGAGCAGGGGTTGGGGGCTACACCTTC. Using reference TRBV15 and TRBJ1-2 for the parts outside the CDR3, the full variable domain is DAMVIQNPRYQVTQFGKPVTLSCSQTLNHNVMYWYQQKSSQAPKLLFHYYDKDFNNEADTPDNFQSRRPNTSFCFLDIRSPGLGDTAMYLCATSRAGVGGYTFGSGTRLTVV.

This rearrangement joins TRBV4-2 to TRBJ1-2; possibly TRBD1 for D (5 bases). V was cut by 0 bases and J by 2 bases, with 13 bases left in between. Germline CDR1 and CDR2: LGHNA and YNFKEQ. This CDR3 comprises 16 residues. The CDR3 nucleotides are TGTGCCAGCAGCCAAGAAGTCCAGGGCCCCAACTATGGCTACACCTTC. This gives the protein CASSQEVQGPNYGYTF.

The chain combines TRBV4-1 with TRBJ2-5; D assignment may be TRBD1 or TRBD2 (5 bases each). V lost 2 bases, J lost 4 bases, and 14 bases lay in between. This CDR3 spans 15 amino acids. Germline V gene sequence: CDR1 MGHRA, CDR2 YSYEKL. In DNA form, the CDR3 reads TGCGCCAGCAGCCAAATCGGGGCTGGCGTAGAGACCCAGTACTTC. It encodes CASSQIGAGVETQYF.

The V and J genes are TRBV7-2 and TRBJ1-3, with D possibly matching TRBD1 (5 bases). The CDR3 consists of 16 residues. Deletions cut 5 bases from V and 0 bases from J, with 14 bases between. Germline V lookup: CDR1 SGHTA, CDR2 FQGNSA. CDR3 sequence reads: CASSLGTLSSGNTIYF. CDR3 DNA: TGTGCCAGCAGCCTTGGGACTTTGAGCTCTGGAAACACCATATATTTT.

The chain couples TRBV3-1 (or the pseudogene TRBV3-2) to TRBJ2-7, with 10 bases matching TRBD1. V dropped 4 bases and J dropped 7; count of bases not matched to a gene: 7. The CDR3 sequence is 14 residues long. The germline V gene encodes CDR1 LGHDT and CDR2 YNNKEL (reference sequence). CDR3 amino acids: CASSRRDRGGEQYF. For the CDR3, the DNA is TGTGCCAGCAGCCGCCGGGACAGGGGTGGAGAGCAGTACTTC.

The chain recombines TRBV9 with TRBJ2-7; 9 bases line up with TRBD1. Germline V CDR1 and CDR2: SGDLS, YYNGEE. V lost 4 bases, J lost 4 bases, and 6 bases stayed unmatched. The CDR3 contains 14 residues. CDR3 bases: TGTGCCAGCAGCCCGAGGGGACAGGGTTACGAGCAGTACTTC. Protein product: CASSPRGQGYEQYF.

V and J are TRBV4-1 and TRBJ1-4; no clear D gene. The CDR3 runs 13 residues. CDR1 is MGHRA, CDR2 YSYEKL, per germline. Trimming took 2 bases from V and 4 from J, leaving 5 bases between them. In nucleotides, the CDR3 is TGCGCCAGCAGCCAATCCCATAATGAAAAACTGTTTTTT. This sequence encodes CASSQSHNEKLFF.

The genes are TRBV9 and TRBJ2-3; D could derive from TRBD1 or TRBD2 (5 bases each). Germline loops: CDR1 SGDLS, CDR2 YYNGEE. This CDR3 spans 13 amino acids. V shed 4 bases and J shed 8 bases, with 14 bases lying between them. CDR3 residues: CASSTGTPVTQYF. Here the CDR3 DNA reads TGTGCCAGCAGCACCGGGACGCCGGTTACGCAGTATTTT.

This chain joins TRBV27 and TRBJ1-6; D remains unclear. Germline V gene sequence: CDR1 MNHEY, CDR2 SMNVEV (reference sequence). With 1 base removed from V and 0 bases from J, the gap between germline ends came to 16 bases. The CDR3 runs 19 residues. The CDR3 region is CASSLFGRQLSSYNSPLHF. As DNA, the CDR3 is TGTGCCAGCAGTTTATTCGGACGGCAATTGAGCTCCTATAATTCACCCCTCCACTTT.

V gene TRBV20-1 combines with J gene TRBJ1-5, with D hard to call. Germline CDR1 reads DFQATT; CDR2 reads SNEGSKA (reference sequence). V lost 3 bases and J 6 bases, leaving 9 bases between the germline ends. This CDR3 is 12 amino acids long. The CDR3 bases are TGCAGTGCTAGTAAGGGTGGTCAGCCCCAGCATTTT. This gives the protein CSASKGGQPQHF.

The J gene is TRBJ1-5, the V gene TRBV6-6; 8 bases are shared with TRBD1. J gave up 6 bases and V 6 bases, and 4 bases lay outside the gene matches. Germline CDR1 and CDR2: MNHNY and SVGAGI (reference sequence). This CDR3 has 13 amino acids. The CDR3 region is CASRDRDGQPQHF. Here the CDR3 DNA reads TGTGCCAGCAGGGACAGGGACGGTCAGCCCCAGCATTTT.

The rearrangement uses TRBV27 and TRBJ2-3, with a tentative D call TRBD1 (6 bases). This CDR3 is 15 amino acids long. Trimming left V 6 bases short and J 1 base short, with 14 bases between. Germline CDR1 is MNHEY and CDR2 is SMNVEV (reference sequence). The DNA for the CDR3 is TGTGCCAGCAGACAGGGATTGGTCCGCACAGATACGCAGTATTTT. Its translation: CASRQGLVRTDTQYF.

The CDR3: CASSPLRGYEQYF. CDR3 nucleotides: TGTGCCAGCAGCCCGCTTAGGGGCTACGAGCAGTACTTC. The chain couples TRBV14 to TRBJ2-7; D perhaps matches TRBD1 (5 bases). Germline V CDR1 and CDR2: SGHDN, FVKESK. This CDR3 comprises 13 residues. The ends were cut back, 4 bases at V and 3 bases at J, with 10 bases in the middle.

This clone was detected only once. The chain couples TRBV12-3 or TRBV12-4 to TRBJ2-5; D remains ambiguous. Trimming shortened V by 8 bases and J by 7 bases, and 14 bases separated the two germline ends. The CDR3 has 12 residues. The CDR3 DNA sequence: TGTGCCAGCGCCACCCAAAAGGGGACCCAGTACTTC. Translation gives CASATQKGTQYF.

J is TRBJ2-3 and V is TRBV11-2; D gene ambiguous. V lost 1 base and J 2 bases, leaving 7 bases between the germline ends. CDR1 and CDR2 (germline): SGHAT, FQNNGV. There are 14 residues in the CDR3. The CDR3 loop reads CASSLVGLTDTQYF. The CDR3, as DNA: TGTGCCAGCAGCTTAGTTGGCCTCACAGATACGCAGTATTTT.

This clone came up once. The chain couples TRBV9 to TRBJ2-3; 8 bases are shared with TRBD2. Germline assignment: CDR1 SGDLS and CDR2 YYNGEE. CDR3 length equals 15 residues. Losses at the gene ends were 0 bases for V and 3 bases for J; bases not matched to a gene: 3. CDR3 in amino acids: CASSVAGGWTDTQYF. CDR3 coding DNA: TGTGCCAGCAGCGTAGCGGGGGGGTGGACAGATACGCAGTATTTT.